Listed below are T cell receptor beta chains from one sample, sequenced in a study of CD8+CD57+ T cells in acquired aplastic anemia. TCRdb called the reads again in MiXCR, with one record for every CDR3 protein. This table has about 180,000 distinct CDR3 sequences, 40% to 55% appearing once. The material sequenced was sorted CD4+, CD8+, or CD8+CD57+ T cells (not recorded which) from PBMCs. The source is a human donor in good health. CDR3s include the opening cysteine and the closing phenylalanine or tryptophan. D genes are given only for firm matches. The listing skips clone size in some rows; elsewhere it reads once, few, many or a size class.

many	TRBV6-5	-	TRBJ2-7	CASSYISSLGIPYEQYF	TGTGCCAGCAGTTACATCTCATCTTTAGGGATTCCCTACGAGCAGTACTTC
-	TRBV19	-	TRBJ2-7	CASSGAVGYEQYF	TGTGCCAGTAGTGGGGCGGTAGGGTACGAGCAGTACTTC
-	TRBV24-1	-	TRBJ2-7	CATSDSGDPSHYEQYF	TGTGCCACCAGTGATTCTGGGGACCCCTCTCACTACGAGCAGTACTTC
-	TRBV2	-	TRBJ2-7	CASRKDISYEQYF	TGTGCCAGCAGGAAGGACATCTCCTACGAGCAGTACTTC
-	TRBV5-6	-	TRBJ2-3	CASSLHRITSLEADTQYF	TGTGCCAGCAGCTTGCACAGGATCACGTCCCTAGAGGCAGATACGCAGTATTTT
few	TRBV15	-	TRBJ1-4	CATSRTNEKLFF	TGTGCCACCAGCAGAACTAATGAAAAACTGTTTTTT
many	TRBV20-1	TRBD1	TRBJ2-7	CSAPPRTGLRPYEQYF	TGCAGTGCACCCCCGAGGACAGGGTTACGACCCTACGAGCAGTACTTC
-	TRBV20-1	-	TRBJ2-5	CSASLAQGTQETQYF	TGCAGTGCTAGCCTAGCACAGGGGACTCAAGAGACCCAGTACTTC
-	TRBV19	TRBD1	TRBJ1-2	CASSLGTGSYTF	TGTGCCAGTAGTCTCGGGACAGGGAGCTACACCTTC
-	TRBV28	-	TRBJ1-2	CASNPGLYYGYTF	TGTGCCAGCAACCCTGGGCTATACTATGGCTACACCTTC
many	TRBV2	TRBD1	TRBJ2-3	CASRLTGGTDTQYF	TGTGCCAGCAGGTTGACAGGGGGTACAGATACGCAGTATTTT
once	TRBV7-2	-	TRBJ2-5	CASSFGSQETQYF	TGTGCCAGCAGCTTCGGCTCTCAAGAGACCCAGTACTTC
many	TRBV12-3/TRBV12-4	-	TRBJ2-7	CASCLGRRAGEQYF	TGTGCCAGCTGCTTGGGACGCCGGGCGGGGGAGCAGTACTTC
few	TRBV20-1	TRBD1	TRBJ2-1	CSARDPQGEMNEQFF	TGCAGTGCTAGAGATCCGCAGGGGGAGATGAATGAGCAGTTCTTC
many	TRBV19	TRBD2	TRBJ2-3	CVSSRTSGRNTQYF	TGTGTCAGTAGCAGGACTAGCGGGAGAAATACGCAGTATTTT
many	TRBV29-1	TRBD1	TRBJ2-7	CSAVGGQTGEQYF	TGCAGCGCCGTAGGGGGACAGACGGGCGAGCAGTACTTC
many	TRBV7-8	TRBD2	TRBJ2-2	CASSWGLAGTGELFF	TGTGCCAGCAGCTGGGGACTAGCGGGAACCGGGGAGCTGTTTTTT
-	TRBV29-1	-	TRBJ1-5	CSVAWGVNQPQHF	TGCAGCGTTGCTTGGGGGGTCAATCAGCCCCAGCATTTT
-	TRBV2	-	TRBJ2-5	CASVVLRGRETQYF	TGTGCCAGCGTAGTCTTGAGGGGTAGGGAGACCCAGTACTTC
-	TRBV19	TRBD2	TRBJ2-4	CASRAGLGVRGAKNIQYF	TGTGCCAGCAGGGCGGGACTAGGTGTCCGGGGCGCCAAAAACATTCAGTACTTC
many	TRBV10-3	-	TRBJ1-1	CAISSTVSTEAFF	TGTGCCATCAGCTCGACAGTCAGCACTGAAGCTTTCTTT
few	TRBV12-3/TRBV12-4	-	TRBJ1-4	CASSLGYIGQPNEKLFF	TGTGCCAGCAGTTTAGGTTACATCGGACAGCCAAATGAAAAACTGTTTTTT
many	TRBV10-3	-	TRBJ1-2	CAISGRTENYGYTF	TGTGCCATCAGTGGTAGGACCGAGAACTATGGCTACACCTTC
many	TRBV10-3	-	TRBJ2-3	CAISVSSVSGTQYF	TGTGCCATCAGTGTATCAAGCGTCTCGGGTACGCAGTATTTT
-	TRBV19	-	TRBJ1-2	CASSIGVGTNGYTF	TGTGCCAGTAGTATAGGGGTCGGGACAAATGGCTACACCTTC
-	TRBV7-9	TRBD2	TRBJ2-5	CASSPSGGQETQYF	TGTGCCAGCAGTCCTAGCGGGGGGCAAGAGACCCAGTACTTC
few	TRBV19	TRBD1	TRBJ1-1	CASRDRGDYTEASF	TGTGCCAGTAGAGACAGGGGGGATTACACTGAAGCTTCCTTT
-	TRBV29-1	-	TRBJ1-1	CSVETGFEAFF	TGCAGCGTTGAGACGGGGTTTGAAGCTTTCTTT
-	TRBV19	-	TRBJ2-7	CASSRRSSYEQYF	TGTGCCAGCAGCCGTAGAAGCTCCTACGAGCAGTACTTC
-	TRBV19	TRBD1	TRBJ1-1	CAISVGTGKISGNTEAFF	TGTGCAATATCGGTAGGGACAGGGAAAATATCGGGGAACACTGAAGCTTTCTTT
-	TRBV9	-	TRBJ1-6	CASSTAQGNRDSPLHF	TGTGCCAGCAGCACGGCGCAGGGTAACCGGGACTCACCCCTCCACTTT
-	TRBV6-1	TRBD1	TRBJ1-1	CASGQTGIKMDTEAFF	TGTGCCAGCGGTCAGACAGGGATTAAAATGGACACTGAAGCTTTCTTT
few	TRBV6-1	-	TRBJ2-2	CASSPLRDRSHGELFF	TGTGCCAGCAGCCCCTTACGGGACCGGTCCCACGGGGAGCTGTTTTTT
once	TRBV2	-	TRBJ1-3	CASSRDFPRYSGNTIYF	TGTGCCAGCAGCCGGGACTTTCCGAGATACTCTGGAAACACCATATATTTT
-	TRBV5-4	-	TRBJ2-2	CASSLVGFGELFF	TGTGCCAGCAGCTTGGTGGGTTTTGGGGAGCTGTTTTTT
-	TRBV7-2	-	TRBJ2-1	CASSLRREGGGEQFF	TGTGCCAGCAGCTTAAGGAGGGAGGGGGGGGGTGAGCAGTTCTTC
few	TRBV7-9	-	TRBJ1-2	CASSGPGNYGYTF	TGTGCCAGCAGCGGACCGGGCAACTATGGCTACACCTTC
-	TRBV28	-	TRBJ1-1	CASRLDGNTEAFF	TGTGCCAGCAGACTTGACGGGAACACTGAAGCTTTCTTT
-	TRBV20-1	-	TRBJ2-6	CSARDPSNPSGANVLTF	TGCAGTGCTAGAGATCCTTCTAACCCATCTGGGGCCAACGTCCTGACTTTC
-	TRBV9	-	TRBJ1-2	CASSVLSGEGGYTF	TGTGCCAGCAGCGTATTGTCAGGGGAGGGTGGCTACACCTTC
-	TRBV11-1	-	TRBJ2-7	CASSLVQGFGQYF	TGTGCCAGCAGCTTGGTTCAGGGTTTCGGGCAGTACTTC